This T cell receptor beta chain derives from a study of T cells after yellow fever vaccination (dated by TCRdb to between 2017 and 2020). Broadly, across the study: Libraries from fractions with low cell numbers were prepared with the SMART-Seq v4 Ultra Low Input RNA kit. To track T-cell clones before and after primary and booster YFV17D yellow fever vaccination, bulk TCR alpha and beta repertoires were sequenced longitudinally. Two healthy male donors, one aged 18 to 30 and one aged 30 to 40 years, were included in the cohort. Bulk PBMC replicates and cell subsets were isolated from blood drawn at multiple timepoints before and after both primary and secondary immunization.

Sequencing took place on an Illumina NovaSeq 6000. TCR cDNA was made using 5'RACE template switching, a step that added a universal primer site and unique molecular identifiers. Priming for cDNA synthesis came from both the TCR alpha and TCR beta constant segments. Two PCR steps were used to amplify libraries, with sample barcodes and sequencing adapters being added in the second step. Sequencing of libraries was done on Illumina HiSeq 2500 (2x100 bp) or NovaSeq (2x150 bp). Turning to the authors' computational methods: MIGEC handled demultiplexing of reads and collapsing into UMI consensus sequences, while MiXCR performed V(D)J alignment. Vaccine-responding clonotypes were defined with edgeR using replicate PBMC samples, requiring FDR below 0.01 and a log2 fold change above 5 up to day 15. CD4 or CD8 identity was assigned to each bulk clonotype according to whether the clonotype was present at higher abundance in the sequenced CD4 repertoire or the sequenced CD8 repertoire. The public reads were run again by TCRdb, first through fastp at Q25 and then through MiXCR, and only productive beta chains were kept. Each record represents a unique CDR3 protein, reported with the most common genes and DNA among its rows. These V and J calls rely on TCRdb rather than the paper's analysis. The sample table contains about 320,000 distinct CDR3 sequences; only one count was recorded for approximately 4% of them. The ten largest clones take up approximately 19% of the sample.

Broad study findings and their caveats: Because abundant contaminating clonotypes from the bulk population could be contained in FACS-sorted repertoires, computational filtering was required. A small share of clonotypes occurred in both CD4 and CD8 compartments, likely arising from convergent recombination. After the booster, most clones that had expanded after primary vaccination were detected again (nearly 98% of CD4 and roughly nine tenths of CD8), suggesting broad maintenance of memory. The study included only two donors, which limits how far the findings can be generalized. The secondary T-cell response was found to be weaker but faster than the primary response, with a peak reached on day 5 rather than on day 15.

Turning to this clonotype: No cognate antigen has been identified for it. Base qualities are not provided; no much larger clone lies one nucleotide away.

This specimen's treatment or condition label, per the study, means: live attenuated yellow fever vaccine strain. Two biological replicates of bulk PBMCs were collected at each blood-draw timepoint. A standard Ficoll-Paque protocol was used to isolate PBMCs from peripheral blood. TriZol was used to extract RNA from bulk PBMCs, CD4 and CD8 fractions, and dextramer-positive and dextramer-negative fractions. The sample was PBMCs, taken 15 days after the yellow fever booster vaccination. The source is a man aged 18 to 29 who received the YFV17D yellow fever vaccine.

Read as DNA, the sequence is TGCGCCAGCAGCTTCTTGTCGGGGAGCTCCTACGAGCAGTACTTC. It is translated as CASSFLSGSSYEQYF. The rearranged segments are TRBV5-1 and TRBJ2-7; TRBD2 is a possible D gene, resting on 5 matching bases. Including the terminal cysteine and phenylalanine, the CDR3 comprises 15 residues. The DNA shown is the 45-base CDR3, in frame from base 1. V sheds 2 bases and J sheds 0 bases, leaving 12 bases between their ends. CDR1 and CDR2 (SGHRS, YFSETQ) derive from the germline V gene.